This TCR beta chain was sequenced for a study of beta chain features in type 1 diabetes. As for the study in general: Fewer than 110 million sorted cells were examined across all samples. Study-level findings and limits: The naive, central memory and Treg TCRB repertoires showed an apparent similarity that was greater among patients than among healthy donors. Type 1 diabetes patients had TCRB CDR3s that were shorter (moderately but significantly so) in all four CD4+ subsets.

CD4+ cells of the naive, central memory, regulatory and stem cell-like memory types were sorted via CD45RO/CCR7/CD25/CD127/CD95/CD27. Populations isolated by sorting all had purity greater than 95%. The study reverse transcribed the entire isolated RNA, so it sequenced expressed TCRB transcripts. Assay: immunoSEQ multiplex PCR; the TCRdb copy retains only in-frame clones and omits some. The top ten clones hold under 0.55% of a sample with under 200,000 clones, under 13% of them seen once. Notes on this clone: Its target is not known.

Germline-derived CDR1 and CDR2 are SNHLY and FYNNEI. The V end was cut by 7 bases, the J end by 3 bases, with 13 bases between. The CDR3 runs 14 residues. This sequence joins TRBV2 and TRBJ2-1; possibly TRBD2 for D (5 bases). The sequence came from a man younger than 40 with type 1 diabetes. Sequencing was carried out using central memory CD4+ T cells from blood. The CDR3 region has the DNA TGTGCCAGCATGCCGGAGGCCTACTACAATGAGCAGTTCTTC. Residues: CASMPEAYYNEQFF.